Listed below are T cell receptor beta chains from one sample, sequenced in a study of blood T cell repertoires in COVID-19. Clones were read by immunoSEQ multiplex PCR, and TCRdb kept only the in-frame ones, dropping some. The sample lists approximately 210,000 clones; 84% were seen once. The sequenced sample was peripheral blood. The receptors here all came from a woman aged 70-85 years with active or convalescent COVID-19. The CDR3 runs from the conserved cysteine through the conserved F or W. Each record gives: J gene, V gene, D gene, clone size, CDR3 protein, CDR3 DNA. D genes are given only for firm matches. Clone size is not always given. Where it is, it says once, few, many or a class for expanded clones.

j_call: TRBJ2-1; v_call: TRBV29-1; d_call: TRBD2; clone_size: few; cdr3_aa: CSVVAGSYNEQFF; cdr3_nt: TGCAGCGTTGTAGCGGGATCTTACAATGAGCAGTTCTTC
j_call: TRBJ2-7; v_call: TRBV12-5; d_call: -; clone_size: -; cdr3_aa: CASGLVPTGRARHEQYF; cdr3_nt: TGTGCTAGTGGTTTGGTACCAACAGGCAGGGCAAGACACGAGCAGTACTTC
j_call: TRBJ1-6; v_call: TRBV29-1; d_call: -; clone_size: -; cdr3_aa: CSASRGYNSPLHF; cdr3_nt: TGCAGCGCATCAAGGGGTTATAATTCACCCCTCCACTTT
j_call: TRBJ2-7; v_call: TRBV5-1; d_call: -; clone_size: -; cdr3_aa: CASSFLREEQYF; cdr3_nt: TGCGCCAGCAGCTTCCTCAGGGAAGAGCAGTACTTC
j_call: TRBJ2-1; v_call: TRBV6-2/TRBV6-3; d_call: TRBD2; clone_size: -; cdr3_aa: CASSGGVVASGSLYNEQFF; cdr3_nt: TGTGCCAGCAGCGGGGGGGTGGTGGCTAGCGGGAGTCTATACAATGAGCAGTTCTTC
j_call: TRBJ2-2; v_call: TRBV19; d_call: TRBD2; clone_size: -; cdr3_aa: CASSASGRAGTGELFF; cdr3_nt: TGTGCCAGTAGTGCGAGCGGGAGGGCGGGCACCGGGGAGCTGTTTTTT
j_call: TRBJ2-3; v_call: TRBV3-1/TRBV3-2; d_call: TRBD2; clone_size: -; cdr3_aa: CASSQGGSGRDTQYF; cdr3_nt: TGTGCCAGCAGCCAAGGGGGAAGCGGGAGGGATACGCAGTATTTT
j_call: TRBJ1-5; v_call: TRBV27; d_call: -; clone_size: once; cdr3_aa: CASSGRRGEQPQHF; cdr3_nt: TGTGCCAGCAGTGGCCGGAGGGGCGAGCAGCCCCAGCATTTT
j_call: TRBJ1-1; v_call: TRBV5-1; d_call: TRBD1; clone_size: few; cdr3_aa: CASTTGGGTEAFF; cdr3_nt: TGCGCCAGCACCACAGGGGGCGGCACTGAAGCTTTCTTT
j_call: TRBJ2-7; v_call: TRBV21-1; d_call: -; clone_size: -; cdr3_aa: CAIRVRSYEQYF; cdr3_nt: TGTGCCATCCGGGTCCGCTCCTACGAGCAGTACTTC